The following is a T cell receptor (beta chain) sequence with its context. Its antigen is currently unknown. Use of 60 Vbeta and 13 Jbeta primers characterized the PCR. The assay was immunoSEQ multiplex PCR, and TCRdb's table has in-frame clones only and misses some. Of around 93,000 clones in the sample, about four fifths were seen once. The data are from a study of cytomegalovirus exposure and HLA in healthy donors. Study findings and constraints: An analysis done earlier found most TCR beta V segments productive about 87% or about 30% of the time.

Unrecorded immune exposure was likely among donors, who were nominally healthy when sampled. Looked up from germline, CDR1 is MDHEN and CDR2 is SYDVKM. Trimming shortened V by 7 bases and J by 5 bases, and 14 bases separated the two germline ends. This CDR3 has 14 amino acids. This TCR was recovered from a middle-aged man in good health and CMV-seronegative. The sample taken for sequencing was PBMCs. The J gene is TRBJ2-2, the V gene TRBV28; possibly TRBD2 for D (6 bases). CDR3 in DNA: TGTGCCAGCACCCGCGGAGGGGAAACCGGGGAGCTGTTTTTT. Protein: CASTRGGETGELFF. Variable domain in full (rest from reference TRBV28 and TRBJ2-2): DVKVTQSSRYLVKRTGEKVFLECVQDMDHENMFWYRQDPGLGLRLIYFSYDVKMKEKGDIPEGYSVSREKKERFSLILESASTNQTSMYLCASTRGGETGELFFGEGSRLTVL.